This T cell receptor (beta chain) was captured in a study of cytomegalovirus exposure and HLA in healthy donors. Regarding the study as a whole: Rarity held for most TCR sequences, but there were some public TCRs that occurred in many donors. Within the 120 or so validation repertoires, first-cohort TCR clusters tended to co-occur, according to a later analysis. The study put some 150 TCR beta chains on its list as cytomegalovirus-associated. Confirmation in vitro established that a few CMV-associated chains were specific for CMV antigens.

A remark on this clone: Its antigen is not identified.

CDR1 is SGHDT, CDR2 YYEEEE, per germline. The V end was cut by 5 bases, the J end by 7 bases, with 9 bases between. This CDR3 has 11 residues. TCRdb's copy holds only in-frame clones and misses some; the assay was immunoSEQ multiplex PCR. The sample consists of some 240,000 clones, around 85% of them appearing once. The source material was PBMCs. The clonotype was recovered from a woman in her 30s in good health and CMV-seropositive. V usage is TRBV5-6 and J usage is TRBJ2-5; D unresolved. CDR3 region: CASRRYGTQYF. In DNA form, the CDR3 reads TGTGCCAGCAGACGCTACGGGACCCAGTACTTC.